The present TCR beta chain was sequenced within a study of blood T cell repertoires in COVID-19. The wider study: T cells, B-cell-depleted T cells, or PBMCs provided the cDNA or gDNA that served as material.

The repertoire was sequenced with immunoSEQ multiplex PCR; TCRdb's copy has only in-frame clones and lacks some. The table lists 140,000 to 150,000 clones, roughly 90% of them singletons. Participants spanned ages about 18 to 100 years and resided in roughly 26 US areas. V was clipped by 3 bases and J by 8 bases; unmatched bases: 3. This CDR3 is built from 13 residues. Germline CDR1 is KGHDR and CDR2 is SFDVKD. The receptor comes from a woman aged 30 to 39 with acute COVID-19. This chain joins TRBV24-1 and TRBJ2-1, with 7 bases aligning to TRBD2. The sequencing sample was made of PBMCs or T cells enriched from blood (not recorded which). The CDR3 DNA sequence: TGTGCCACCAGTGATCGACTAGCCGATGAGCAGTTCTTC. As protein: CATSDRLADEQFF.